The entry that follows covers one T cell receptor beta chain sequence. Its specificity is unknown. This entry comes from a study of shared clonotypes between healthy human individuals. Study at large: Contributing individuals were a couple of females and three males aged 18 to 49.

Findings and limits, study-wide: Roughly 4.6% of naive CD4 clonotypes were common to a handful of donors. Despite large depth, rarefaction showed incomplete sorted-subset sequencing.

The donors were all Caucasian adults (living in Nashville, Tennessee). Data came from immunoSEQ multiplex PCR; TCRdb stores just in-frame clones and leaves some out. The sample includes around 100,000 clones, around 71% of them seen just once. The source material was memory CD8+ T cells sorted from blood. Subset in this sample: CD45RO+ cells pooled with CCR7-negative TemRA cells. The receptor comes from a woman aged 30 to 39 in good health.

The CDR3 bases are TGTGCCAGTAGTGCCGACGACGGGACGTCCTACGAGCAGTACTTC. It translates to CASSADDGTSYEQYF. This chain connects TRBV19 to TRBJ2-7; D may correspond to TRBD1 or TRBD2 (5 bases each). The germline V gene encodes CDR1 LNHDA and CDR2 SQIVND (reference sequence). Deletions cut 5 bases from V and 1 base from J, with 15 bases between. This CDR3 has 15 amino acids.